This TCR beta chain was observed in a study of cytomegalovirus exposure and HLA in healthy donors. Study observations and caveats: Donors were assumed by presence/absence analyses to have roughly uniform sequencing depth. About 87% or about 30% of the time was how often most TCR beta V segments were productive, according to an earlier analysis. The classifier reportedly diagnosed cytomegalovirus status with high sensitivity and specificity. Investigators reported fewer than 200 TCR beta chains as tied to cytomegalovirus.

The CDR3 has 14 residues. Per the germline V gene, CDR1 is MNHNS and CDR2 is SASEGT. J lost 9 bases, V lost 10 bases, and 11 bases had no gene match. In the case of this clone: Its antigen is not identified.

PCR amplification relied on 60 Vbeta primers (plus 13 Jbeta primers). Measured with immunoSEQ multiplex PCR; TCRdb has only the in-frame clones, and not every one. Altogether 150,000 to 200,000 clones are present, about 81% being singletons, with the ten largest covering 3%. The receptor was derived from a woman between 50 and 59 years old in good health and CMV-seropositive. The rearrangement joins TRBV6-1 to TRBJ1-6; 8 bases match TRBD1. The sequenced sample was PBMCs. The CDR3 DNA reads as TGTGCCACCCTGTCCACAGGGGGAATTTCACCCCTCCACTTT. This encodes CATLSTGGISPLHF.